The 16 T cell receptor beta chains below all came from one sample that was sequenced in a study of T cells in Graves' hyperthyroidism and ophthalmopathy. RNA transcripts served as the template for amplifying TCR beta CDR3 regions. TCR CDR3 regions were first amplified by RT-PCR with HTBI primers. MiXCR, applied by TCRdb to the multiplex PCR reads, yields one record per CDR3 protein. The data contain fewer than 850,000 distinct CDR3 sequences, approximately 15% of them singletons. The sequencing sample was made of blood. These receptors originate from a man between 50 and 59 years old with Graves' hyperthyroidism.

This clonotype has ten or more counts. An end of the junction differs from the germline gene, which may be a read error. The chain uses TRBV24-1 and TRBJ2-7; D uncertain. CDR1 and CDR2 (germline): KGHDR, SFDVKD. The CDR3 runs 13 residues. The DNA for the CDR3 is TGTGCCACCAGTGGTTTGGGATATTACGAGCAGTACTTC. This sequence encodes CATSGLGYYEQYF.

Only a few counts were recorded for this clonotype. CDR3 DNA sequence: TGTGCCAGCTCACCAATGGGGGTGGATCAGCCCCAGCATTTT. It is translated as CASSPMGVDQPQHF. The chain employs TRBV18 and TRBJ1-5; D may be TRBD1 (5 bases). The germline V and J ends were trimmed by 2 bases and 5 bases, with 10 bases remaining between them. Germline CDR1 KGHSH, CDR2 LQKENI. CDR3 length equals 14 residues.

This clonotype was counted ten times or more. The CDR3 DNA reads as TGCAGTGCTAGGACCGGGACCGTTTCTCGGGAGACCCAGTACTTC. This gives the protein CSARTGTVSRETQYF. The chain joins TRBV20-1 to TRBJ2-5; either TRBD1 or TRBD2 may supply D (5 bases each). The CDR3 contains 15 residues. The germline V gene encodes CDR1 DFQATT and CDR2 SNEGSKA (reference sequence). Trimming left V 3 bases short and J 5 bases short, with 19 bases between.

This clonotype was detected ten times or more. The V gene is TRBV2, the J gene TRBJ2-7, with 12 bases fitting TRBD1. The CDR3 is made up of 16 amino acids. Germline CDR1 SNHLY, CDR2 FYNNEI. Trimming removed 6 bases from V and 3 bases from J; junction bases left unmatched: 9. The CDR3 loop is CASRPPGQGALYEQYF. The CDR3 coding sequence is TGTGCCAGCAGGCCCCCGGGACAGGGGGCGCTCTACGAGCAGTACTTC.

This chain uses TRBV5-1 with TRBJ2-1, with D perhaps TRBD2 (6 bases). V lost 7 bases and J lost 8, with 19 bases in between. The CDR3 is 14 residues long. CDR1 is SGHRS and CDR2 is YFSETQ in the germline V gene. CDR3 residues: CASSVTGVAHEQFF. The DNA of the CDR3 is TGCGCCAGCTCTGTAACGGGAGTGGCGCATGAGCAGTTCTTC.

This clonotype was detected a few times. The V and J genes are TRBV2 and TRBJ2-1, with TRBD2 identical over 10 bases. The germline V gene has CDR1 SNHLY and CDR2 FYNNEI. The CDR3 is made up of 14 amino acids. With 2 bases clipped from V and 15 bases from J, the junction kept 10 bases outside the gene matches. In nucleotides, the CDR3 is TGTGCCAGCAGTGAATGGACTAGCGGTTCCGAGGGGTTCTTC. This sequence encodes CASSEWTSGSEGFF.

Only a few counts were recorded for this clonotype. The rearrangement joins TRBV24-1 to TRBJ2-1; tentative D call: TRBD2 (6 bases). V gave up 2 bases and J gave up 0 bases, with 10 bases separating them. Germline CDR1 reads KGHDR; CDR2 reads SFDVKD. The CDR3 consists of 16 residues. The CDR3 DNA reads as TGTGCCACCAGTGATTACGGGGGTGTCTCCTACAATGAGCAGTTCTTC. Its protein product is CATSDYGGVSYNEQFF.

There are a few counts of this clonotype. V gene TRBV7-9 combines with J gene TRBJ2-7; 9 nucleotides line up with TRBD1. The CDR3 extends over 14 amino acids. V was pared by 9 bases and J by 6 bases, with 12 bases of the junction left unmatched. Germline-derived CDR1 and CDR2 are SEHNR and FQNEAQ (reference sequence). This chain's CDR3 is CASGTGTGRIEQYF. The CDR3 nucleotides read TGTGCCAGTGGAACCGGGACAGGGCGGATCGAGCAGTACTTC. The full variable domain, completed using reference TRBV7-9 and TRBJ2-7, is DTGVSQNPRHKITKRGQNVTFRCDPISEHNRLYWYRQTLGQGPEFLTYFQNEAQLEKSRLLSDRFSAERPKGSFSTLEIQRTEQGDSAMYLCASGTGTGRIEQYFGPGTRLTVT.

This clonotype was counted many times. J is TRBJ2-1 and V is TRBV28; weak D call: TRBD1 (5 bases). Germline CDR1 is MDHEN and CDR2 is SYDVKM. The CDR3 contains 14 residues. The V gene lost 5 bases and the J gene lost 7 bases, with 15 bases spanning the gap. In DNA form, the CDR3 reads TGTGCCAGCAGTACCAGGGTAGTAAGGAATGAGCAGTTCTTC. As protein: CASSTRVVRNEQFF.

V and J are TRBV7-3 and TRBJ2-1; D not certain. V shed 0 bases and J shed 3 bases, with 3 bases lying between them. This CDR3 spans 13 amino acids. Per the germline V gene, CDR1 is SGHTA and CDR2 is FQGTGA. The CDR3 loop reads CASSLTFYNEQFF. CDR3 nucleotides: TGTGCCAGCAGCTTAACGTTCTACAATGAGCAGTTCTTC. The whole variable domain, remainder taken from reference TRBV7-3 and TRBJ2-1, is GAGVSQTPSNKVTEKGKYVELRCDPISGHTALYWYRQSLGQGPEFLIYFQGTGAADDSGLPNDRFFAVRPEGSVSTLKIQRTERGDSAVYLCASSLTFYNEQFFGPGTRLTVL.

This clonotype has a count of ten or more. The chain recombines TRBV10-3 with TRBJ2-7, with TRBD2 matching 13 bases. The CDR3 runs to 17 residues. Germline CDR1 ENHRY, CDR2 SYGVKD. Trimming at V came to 6 bases and at J to 2 bases, leaving 10 bases not matched to a gene. The chain's CDR3 is CAISPRTGTSGTYEQYF. CDR3 coding DNA: TGTGCCATCAGCCCTAGGACCGGGACTAGCGGGACCTACGAGCAGTACTTC.

This clonotype was seen a few times. A much larger clone differs by one base, so this may be a read error. The conserved final phenylalanine or tryptophan is absent from the CDR3, which likely points to a read error. This chain connects TRBV12-3 or TRBV12-4 to TRBJ1-1, with D unresolved. The CDR3 loop spans 14 amino acids. The V end lost 1 base, the J end lost 0 bases, and 6 bases lay between the germline ends. The CDR3 loop is CASSLGRMNTEAFS. The CDR3 nucleotides are TGTGCCAGCAGTTTAGGCCGGATGAACACTGAAGCTTTCTCT.

This clonotype was detected many times. CDR3 in DNA: TGTGCCATCCGAATGGGGACAGGGGTTGGAAACTATGGCTACACCTTC. Its protein is CAIRMGTGVGNYGYTF. The chain links TRBV6-1 to TRBJ1-2; 10 nucleotides align to TRBD1. The CDR3 is 16 residues long. The V gene's germline CDR1 is MNHNS and CDR2 SASEGT. V lost 10 bases, J lost 2 bases, and 13 bases stayed unmatched.

This clonotype has just a few counts. The chain combines TRBV15 with TRBJ2-7; possibly TRBD1 or TRBD2 for D (5 bases each). This CDR3 region has 16 residues. Germline values: CDR1 LNHNV, CDR2 YYDKDF (reference sequence). V was trimmed by 0 bases and J by 2 bases, leaving 14 bases between them. This CDR3 is CATSRDLRDGPYEQYF. CDR3 DNA: TGTGCCACCAGCAGAGATCTTAGGGACGGACCCTACGAGCAGTACTTC.

This clonotype turned up a few times. The rearrangement uses TRBV7-3 and TRBJ2-3; 8 bases match TRBD2. The trim removed 5 bases at V and 2 bases at J, leaving 3 bases unmatched. Germline CDR1 is SGHTA and CDR2 is FQGTGA. The CDR3 covers 14 residues. CDR3 DNA: TGTGCCAGCAGCCCGACTAGCGTCACAGATACGCAGTATTTT. Protein sequence: CASSPTSVTDTQYF.

This clonotype has a count of ten or more. V gene TRBV2 combines with J gene TRBJ2-7; 7 bases map to TRBD1. CDR3 length: 14 residues. Germline loops: CDR1 SNHLY, CDR2 FYNNEI. V was pared by 6 bases and J by 2 bases, with 7 bases of the junction left unmatched. DNA of the CDR3: TGTGCCAGCAGCGGTCAGGGGGTTACCTACGAGCAGTACTTC. This gives the protein CASSGQGVTYEQYF.